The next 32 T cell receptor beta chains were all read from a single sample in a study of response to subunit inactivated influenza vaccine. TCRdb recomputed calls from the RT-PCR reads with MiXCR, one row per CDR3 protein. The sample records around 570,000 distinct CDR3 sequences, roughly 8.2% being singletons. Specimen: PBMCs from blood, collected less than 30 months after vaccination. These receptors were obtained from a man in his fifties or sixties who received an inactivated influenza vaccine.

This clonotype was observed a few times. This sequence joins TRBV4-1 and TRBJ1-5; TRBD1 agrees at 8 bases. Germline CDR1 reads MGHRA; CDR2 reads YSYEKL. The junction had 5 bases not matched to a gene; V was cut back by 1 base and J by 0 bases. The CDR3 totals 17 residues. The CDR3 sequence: CASSQGQGLYSNQPQHF. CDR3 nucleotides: TGCGCCAGCAGCCAAGGACAGGGGCTATATAGCAATCAGCCCCAGCATTTT.

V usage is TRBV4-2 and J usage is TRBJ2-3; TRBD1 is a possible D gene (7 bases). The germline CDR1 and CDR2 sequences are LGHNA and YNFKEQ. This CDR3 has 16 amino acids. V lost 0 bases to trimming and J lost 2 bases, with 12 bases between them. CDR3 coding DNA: TGTGCCAGCAGCCAAGATGCGGGACAGTCCACAGATACGCAGTATTTT. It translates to CASSQDAGQSTDTQYF.

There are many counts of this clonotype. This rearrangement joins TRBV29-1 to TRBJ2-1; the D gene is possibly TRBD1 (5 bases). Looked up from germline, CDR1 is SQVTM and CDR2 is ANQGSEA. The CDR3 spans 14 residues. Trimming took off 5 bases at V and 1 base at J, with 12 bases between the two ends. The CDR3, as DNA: TGCAGCGTTTCCTCAGGGTGGTCCTACAATGAGCAGTTCTTC. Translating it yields CSVSSGWSYNEQFF.

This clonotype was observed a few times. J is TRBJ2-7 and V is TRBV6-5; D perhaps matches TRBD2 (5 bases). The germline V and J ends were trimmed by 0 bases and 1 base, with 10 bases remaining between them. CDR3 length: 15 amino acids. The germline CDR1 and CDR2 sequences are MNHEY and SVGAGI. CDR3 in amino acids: CASSYSGVKSYEQYF. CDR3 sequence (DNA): TGTGCCAGCAGTTACTCCGGGGTAAAGTCCTACGAGCAGTACTTC.

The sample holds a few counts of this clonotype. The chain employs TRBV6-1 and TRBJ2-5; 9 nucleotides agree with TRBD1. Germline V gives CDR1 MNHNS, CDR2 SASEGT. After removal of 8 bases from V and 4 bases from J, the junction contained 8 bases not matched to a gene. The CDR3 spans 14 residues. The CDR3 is CASDSGTGSETQYF. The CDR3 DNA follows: TGTGCCAGCGATTCCGGGACAGGGTCAGAGACCCAGTACTTC.

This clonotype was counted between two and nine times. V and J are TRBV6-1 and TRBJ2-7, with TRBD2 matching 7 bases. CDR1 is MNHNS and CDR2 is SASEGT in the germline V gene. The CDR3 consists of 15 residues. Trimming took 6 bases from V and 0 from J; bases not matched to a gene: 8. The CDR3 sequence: CASSRQAGSSYEQYF. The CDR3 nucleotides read TGTGCCAGCAGCAGACAAGCGGGGAGCTCCTACGAGCAGTACTTC.

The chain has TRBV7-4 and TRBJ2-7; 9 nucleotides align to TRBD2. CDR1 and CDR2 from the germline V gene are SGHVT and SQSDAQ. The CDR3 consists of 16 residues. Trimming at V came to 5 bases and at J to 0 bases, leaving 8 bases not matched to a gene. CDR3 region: CASSLSGTSTSYEQYF. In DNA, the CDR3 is TGTGCCAGCAGCCTATCCGGGACTAGCACCTCCTACGAGCAGTACTTC.

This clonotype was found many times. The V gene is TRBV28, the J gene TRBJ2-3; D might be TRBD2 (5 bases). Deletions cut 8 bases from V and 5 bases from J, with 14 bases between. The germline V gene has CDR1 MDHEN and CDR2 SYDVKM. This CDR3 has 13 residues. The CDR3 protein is CASSPGREDTQYF. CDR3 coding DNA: TGTGCCAGCTCCCCCGGACGGGAAGATACGCAGTATTTT.

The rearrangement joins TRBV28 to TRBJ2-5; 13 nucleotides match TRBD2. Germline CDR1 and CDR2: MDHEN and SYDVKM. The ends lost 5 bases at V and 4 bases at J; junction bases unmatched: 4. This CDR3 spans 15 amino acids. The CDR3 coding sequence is TGTGCCAGCAGTCAACTAGCGGGGGGGTCAGAGACCCAGTACTTC. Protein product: CASSQLAGGSETQYF.

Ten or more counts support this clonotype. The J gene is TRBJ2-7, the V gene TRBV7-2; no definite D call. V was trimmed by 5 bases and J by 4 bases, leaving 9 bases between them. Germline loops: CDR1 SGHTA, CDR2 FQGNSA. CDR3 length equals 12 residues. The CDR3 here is CASSGNSYEQYF. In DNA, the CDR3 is TGTGCCAGCAGCGGAAATTCATACGAGCAGTACTTC.

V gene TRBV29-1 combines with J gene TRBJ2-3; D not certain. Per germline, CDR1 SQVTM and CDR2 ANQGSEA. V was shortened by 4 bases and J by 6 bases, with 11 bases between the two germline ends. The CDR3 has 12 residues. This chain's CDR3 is CSVAAGMDTQYF. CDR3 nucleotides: TGCAGCGTTGCGGCTGGGATGGATACGCAGTATTTT.

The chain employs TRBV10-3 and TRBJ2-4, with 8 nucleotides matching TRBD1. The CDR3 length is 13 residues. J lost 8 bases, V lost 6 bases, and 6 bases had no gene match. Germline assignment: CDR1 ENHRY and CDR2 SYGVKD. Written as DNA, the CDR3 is TGTGCCATCAGGCCGGACAGGGAGGACATTCAGTACTTC. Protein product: CAIRPDREDIQYF.

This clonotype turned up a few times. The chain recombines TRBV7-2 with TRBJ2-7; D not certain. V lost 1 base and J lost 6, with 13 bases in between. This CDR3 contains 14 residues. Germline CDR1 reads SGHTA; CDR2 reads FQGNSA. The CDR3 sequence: CASSLGWVSAEQYF. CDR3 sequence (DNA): TGTGCCAGCAGCTTAGGTTGGGTATCTGCCGAGCAGTACTTC.

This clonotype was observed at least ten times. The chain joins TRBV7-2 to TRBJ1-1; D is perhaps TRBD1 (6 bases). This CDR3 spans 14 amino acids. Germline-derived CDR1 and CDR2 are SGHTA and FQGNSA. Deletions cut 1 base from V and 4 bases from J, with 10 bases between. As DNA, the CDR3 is TGTGCCAGCAGCTTAGAAAGGGGGAGCACTGAAGCTTTCTTT. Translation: CASSLERGSTEAFF.

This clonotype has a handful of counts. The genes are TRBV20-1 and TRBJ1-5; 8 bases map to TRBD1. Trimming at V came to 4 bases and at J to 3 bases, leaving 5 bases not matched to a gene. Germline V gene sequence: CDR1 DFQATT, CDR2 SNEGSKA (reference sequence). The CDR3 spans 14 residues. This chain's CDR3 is CSAIGQGTNQPQHF. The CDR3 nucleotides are TGCAGTGCTATCGGACAGGGAACCAATCAGCCCCAGCATTTT.

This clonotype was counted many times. The chain's CDR3 is CASSLADRNGETQYF. CDR3 nucleotides: TGCGCCAGCAGCTTGGCCGACAGGAACGGAGAGACCCAGTACTTC. V is TRBV5-1 and J is TRBJ2-5, with D tentatively TRBD1 (6 bases). In germline, CDR1 is SGHRS, CDR2 YFSETQ. V was pared by 0 bases and J by 4 bases, with 13 bases between. The CDR3 contains 15 residues. Complete variable domain (other parts from reference TRBV5-1 and TRBJ2-5): KAGVTQTPRYLIKTRGQQVTLSCSPISGHRSVSWYQQTPGQGLQFLFEYFSETQRNKGNFPGRFSGRQFSNSRSEMNVSTLELGDSALYLCASSLADRNGETQYFGPGTRLLVL.

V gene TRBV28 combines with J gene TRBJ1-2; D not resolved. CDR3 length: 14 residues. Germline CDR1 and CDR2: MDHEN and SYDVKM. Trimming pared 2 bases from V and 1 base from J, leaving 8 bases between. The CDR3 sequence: CASSLDGVNYGYTF. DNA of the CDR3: TGTGCCAGCAGTTTAGACGGCGTTAACTATGGCTACACCTTC.

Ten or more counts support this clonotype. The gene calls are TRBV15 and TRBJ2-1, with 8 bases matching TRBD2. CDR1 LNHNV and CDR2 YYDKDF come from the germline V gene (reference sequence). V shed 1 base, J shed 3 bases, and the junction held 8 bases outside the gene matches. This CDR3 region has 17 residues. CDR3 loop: CATSRVPAGGLYNEQFF. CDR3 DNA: TGTGCCACCAGCAGAGTCCCCGCGGGAGGCCTCTACAATGAGCAGTTCTTC.

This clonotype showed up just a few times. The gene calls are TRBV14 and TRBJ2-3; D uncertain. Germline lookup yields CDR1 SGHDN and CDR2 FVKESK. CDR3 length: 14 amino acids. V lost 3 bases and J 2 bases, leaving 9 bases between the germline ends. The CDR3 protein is CASSHDLFTDTQYF. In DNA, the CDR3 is TGTGCCAGCAGCCACGATCTCTTCACAGATACGCAGTATTTT.

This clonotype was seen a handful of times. CDR3 DNA sequence: TGCGCCAGCAGCTTGGTGGTAGCGGGAGGCAATGAGCAGTTCTTC. Its protein is CASSLVVAGGNEQFF. J is TRBJ2-1 and V is TRBV5-1; 10 bases are shared with TRBD2. Germline CDR1 is SGHRS and CDR2 is YFSETQ. V shed 0 bases and J 6 bases; nucleotides not matched to a gene: 3. The CDR3 runs to 15 residues.

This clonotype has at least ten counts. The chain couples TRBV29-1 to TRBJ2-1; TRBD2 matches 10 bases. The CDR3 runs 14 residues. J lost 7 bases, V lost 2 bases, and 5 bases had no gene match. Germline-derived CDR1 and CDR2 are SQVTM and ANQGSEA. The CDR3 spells CSVERLAGANEQFF. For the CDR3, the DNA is TGCAGCGTTGAAAGGCTAGCGGGAGCAAATGAGCAGTTCTTC.

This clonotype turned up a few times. The CDR3 here is CASSEYGTGVYEQYF. The CDR3 region has the DNA TGTGCCAGCAGTGAATACGGGACGGGAGTATACGAGCAGTACTTC. The chain uses TRBV25-1 and TRBJ2-7; the D gene is possibly TRBD2 (6 bases). Germline loops: CDR1 MGHDK, CDR2 SYGVNS. The CDR3 is 15 residues long. Trimming left V 0 bases short and J 4 bases short, with 13 bases between.

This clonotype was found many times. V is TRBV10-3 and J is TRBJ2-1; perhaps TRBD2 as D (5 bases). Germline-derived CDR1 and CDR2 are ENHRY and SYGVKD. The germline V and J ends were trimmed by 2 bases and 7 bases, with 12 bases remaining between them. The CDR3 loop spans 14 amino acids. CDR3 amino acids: CAISEEAGGNEQFF. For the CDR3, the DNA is TGTGCCATCAGTGAGGAGGCGGGCGGGAATGAGCAGTTCTTC.

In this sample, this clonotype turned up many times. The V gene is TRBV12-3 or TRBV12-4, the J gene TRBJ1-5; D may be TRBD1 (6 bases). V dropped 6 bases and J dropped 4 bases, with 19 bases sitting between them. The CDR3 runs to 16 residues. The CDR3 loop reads CASSTRGKGWNQPQHF. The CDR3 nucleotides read TGTGCCAGCAGCACTAGGGGGAAGGGGTGGAATCAGCCCCAGCATTTT.

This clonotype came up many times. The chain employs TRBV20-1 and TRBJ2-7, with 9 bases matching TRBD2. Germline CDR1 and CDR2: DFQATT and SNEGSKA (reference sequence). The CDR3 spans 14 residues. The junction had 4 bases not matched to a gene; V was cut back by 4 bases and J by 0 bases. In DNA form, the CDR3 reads TGCAGTGCTACTATAGCGGGGGTCTCCTACGAGCAGTACTTC. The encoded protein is CSATIAGVSYEQYF.

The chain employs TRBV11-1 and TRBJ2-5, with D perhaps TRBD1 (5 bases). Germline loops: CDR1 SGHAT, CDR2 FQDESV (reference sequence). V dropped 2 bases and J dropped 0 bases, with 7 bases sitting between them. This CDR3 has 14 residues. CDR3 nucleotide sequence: TGTGCCAGCAGCTTAAACAGGAACCAAGAGACCCAGTACTTC. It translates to CASSLNRNQETQYF.

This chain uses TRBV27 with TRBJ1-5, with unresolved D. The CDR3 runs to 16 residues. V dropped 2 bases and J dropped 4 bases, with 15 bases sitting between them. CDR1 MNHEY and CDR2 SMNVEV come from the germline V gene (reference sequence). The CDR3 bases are TGTGCCAGCAGTTTAGGTAACGCAGAGTTTAATCAGCCCCAGCATTTT. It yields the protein CASSLGNAEFNQPQHF.

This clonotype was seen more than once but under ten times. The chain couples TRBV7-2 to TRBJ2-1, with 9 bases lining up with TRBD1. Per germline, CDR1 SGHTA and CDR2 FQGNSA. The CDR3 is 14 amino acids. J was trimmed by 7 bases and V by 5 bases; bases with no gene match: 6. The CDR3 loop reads CASSVSTGGNEQFF. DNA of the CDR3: TGTGCCAGCAGCGTATCGACAGGGGGTAATGAGCAGTTCTTC.

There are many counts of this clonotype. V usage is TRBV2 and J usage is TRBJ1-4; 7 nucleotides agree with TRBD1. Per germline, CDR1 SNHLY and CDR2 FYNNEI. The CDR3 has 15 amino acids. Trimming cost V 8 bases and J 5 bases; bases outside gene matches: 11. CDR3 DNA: TGTGCCAGCGGGGGTGAGGGGGCAATCAATGAAAAACTGTTTTTT. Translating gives CASGGEGAINEKLFF.

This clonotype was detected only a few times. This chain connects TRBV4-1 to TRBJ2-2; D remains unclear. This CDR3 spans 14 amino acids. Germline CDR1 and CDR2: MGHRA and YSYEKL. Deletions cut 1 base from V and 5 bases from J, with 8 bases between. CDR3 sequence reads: CASSQARATGELFF. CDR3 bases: TGCGCCAGCAGCCAAGCACGCGCTACCGGGGAGCTGTTTTTT.

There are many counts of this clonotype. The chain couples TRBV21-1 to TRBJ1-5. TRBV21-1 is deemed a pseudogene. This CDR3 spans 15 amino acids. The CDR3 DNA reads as TGTGCCAGCAGCAAAGCGCAGGGTAACAATCAGCCCCAGCATTTT. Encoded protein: CASSKAQGNNQPQHF.

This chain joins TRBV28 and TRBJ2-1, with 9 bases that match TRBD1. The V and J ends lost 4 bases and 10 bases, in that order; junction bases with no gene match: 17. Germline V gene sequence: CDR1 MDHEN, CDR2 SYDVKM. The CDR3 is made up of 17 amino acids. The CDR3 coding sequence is TGTGCCAGCAGTTCAAGCACACAGGGGGCGTCAATGAAAGAGCAGTTCTTC. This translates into CASSSSTQGASMKEQFF.